Reported below is one T cell receptor (beta chain). Its cognate antigen has yet to be identified. One base away there is no much larger clone; base qualities are not given. Patients with a history of autoimmune disease or receiving systemic immunosuppression were excluded from the trial. Peripheral blood for TCR sequencing was collected from all dose cohorts at baseline, on cycle 4 day 1, and on cycle 7 day 1. Samples were obtained from an open-label, multicenter, first-in-human phase I dose-escalation trial of ivuxolimab. Adults with locally advanced or metastatic melanoma, renal cell carcinoma, hepatocellular carcinoma or head and neck squamous cell carcinoma were enrolled in the trial. CD4+ and CD8+ T cells were sorted separately from peripheral blood before TCR sequencing. For CDR1 and CDR2, the germline V gene (reference sequence) lists SEHNR and FQNEAQ. V lost 5 bases and J lost 6 bases; the stretch between them is 19 bases long. The CDR3 measures 15 amino acids from cysteine to phenylalanine. Only the CDR3 portion is preserved as DNA: 45 bases, with reading frame beginning at the first base.

For sequencing of the TCRbeta CDR3 region, genomic DNA was extracted from the sorted cells. The immunoSEQ Assay was used for sequencing of TCRbeta CDR3 regions. Entries here come from immuneACCESS through TCRdb and include only in-frame sequences with V and J called. Some clones fail to appear in such tables; in the studies checked, an unresolved V gene covers under half of the shortfall, and the cause of the remainder is unknown. The sample table records 8,000 to 13,000 clones; over 70% of these occur just once. Approximately 31% of the sample belongs to the ten largest clones. This sample was taken from a study of OX40 agonist ivuxolimab in advanced cancers. With respect to the entire study: Ivuxolimab was an agonistic, fully human IgG2 monoclonal antibody directed against OX40 (CD134), a costimulatory receptor. Of the roughly 52 dose-escalation patients, hepatocellular carcinoma was present in roughly 19, melanoma in around 15, renal cell carcinoma in 9 and head and neck cancer in 9. The dose-escalation cohort was 82.7% male with a mean age of approximately 60 years, ranging from about 23 to 85. Three dose-escalation patients achieved partial responses, one with hepatocellular carcinoma and two with cutaneous melanoma. The paper describes the monotherapy dose-escalation part (N = 52 patients) of the phase I trial of ivuxolimab. Prior anti-PD-1, anti-PD-L1 or anti-CTLA-4 therapy was permitted, and checkpoint inhibitors had been received by about 36% of dose-escalation patients. Intravenous ivuxolimab was administered to patients every 2 weeks at six dose levels: 0.01, 0.1, 0.3, 1.5, 3 and 10 mg/kg. The purpose of peripheral TCRbeta sequencing was to test whether ivuxolimab changed TCR sequence diversity and led to clonal T-cell expansion. Overall study results and their limits: Low levels of normalized T-cell clonal expansion were also seen in some patients who did not respond. In the 0.1-3.0 mg/kg groups, partial responders had among the lowest normalized peripheral clonal expansion, particularly in CD8+ T cells. Clonal expansion of both CD4+ and CD8+ blood T cells was observed from baseline to week 6 at doses 0.1 to 3.0 mg/kg. Which antigens the clonally expanded peripheral T cells were specific for was not determined. After ivuxolimab, CD8+ T cells had more expanded clones than CD4+ T cells on average.

The sample was CD4+ or CD8+ T cells sorted from blood, taken in a trial of the OX40 agonist ivuxolimab. This sequence uses TRBV7-9 and TRBJ1-1; TRBD1 is a weak D gene call, 5 bases matching. This clonotype was obtained from an adult with an advanced solid tumor such as melanoma, head and neck, liver or kidney cancer. CDR3 sequence: CASSPLTQGWAEAFF. The DNA is TGTGCCAGCAGCCCCCTTACCCAGGGATGGGCTGAAGCTTTCTTT.